These T cell receptor beta chains were read from a single sample in a study of shared clonotypes between healthy human individuals. Assay: immunoSEQ multiplex PCR; the TCRdb copy retains only in-frame clones and omits some. The sample has 850,000 to 1,100,000 clones, approximately 77% seen once. The sequencing sample was made of memory CD4+ T cells from PBMCs. Receptors were obtained from a man aged 18-30 years in good health. Some clones in this sample may be carry-over from other donors' samples. Both conserved end residues are part of each CDR3. A D gene is named only where the DNA matches it firmly. For some rows the clone size is stated as once, few or many, or as a class when expanded; others skip it.

v_call	clone_size	j_call	cdr3_length	d_call	cdr3_nt	cdr3_aa
TRBV5-1	NA	TRBJ2-3	14	NA	TGCGCCAGCAGCTTGGGTACGGTAACAGATACGCAGTATTTT	CASSLGTVTDTQYF
TRBV19	NA	TRBJ2-1	16	TRBD2	TGTGCCAGTAGTGCCGAGATTCTAGCGGGCCGTATGGAGCAGTTCTTC	CASSAEILAGRMEQFF
TRBV12-2	NA	TRBJ2-7	15	NA	TGTGCAAGTCGCTCTGACCATCGTCCCCCCGGCGAGCAGTACTTC	CASRSDHRPPGEQYF
TRBV18	NA	TRBJ1-2	15	TRBD1	TGTGCCAGCTCACCACCGGAACAGGGGGCGCGAGGCTACACCTTC	CASSPPEQGARGYTF
TRBV11-2	NA	TRBJ2-5	15	TRBD1	TGTGCCAGCAGCTCATACAGGGGGCTTCGGGGGACCCAGTACTTC	CASSSYRGLRGTQYF
TRBV27	many	TRBJ2-5	18	TRBD2	TGTGCCAGCAGTATGAGAGGTGGGAGGGCTAGCGGGAGAGAGACCCAGTACTTC	CASSMRGGRASGRETQYF
TRBV7-3	NA	TRBJ2-1	13	NA	TGTGCCAGCAGCTTAACACTAGACAATGAGCAGTTCTTC	CASSLTLDNEQFF
TRBV4-3	NA	TRBJ2-7	18	TRBD2	TGCGCCAGCAGCCAAGAAGTGGCGCTAGCGGGAGTGAGGTACGAGCAGTACTTC	CASSQEVALAGVRYEQYF
TRBV2	few	TRBJ2-7	16	TRBD1	TGTGCCAGCGTACCCCAGGGGGGGGACAGGGAACTCGAGCAGTACTTC	CASVPQGGDRELEQYF
TRBV5-1	NA	TRBJ1-1	15	NA	TGCGCCAGCAGCGAGGGGGGTCTAGGGAACACTGAAGCTTTCTTT	CASSEGGLGNTEAFF
TRBV27	NA	TRBJ2-3	12	NA	TGTGCCAGCAGTTTTGATCAAGATACGCAGTATTTT	CASSFDQDTQYF
TRBV9	NA	TRBJ1-6	18	NA	TGTGCCAGCAGCGCTCTGACAGATTCAAGCTCCTATAATTCACCCCTCCACTTT	CASSALTDSSSYNSPLHF
TRBV6-5	few	TRBJ1-2	15	NA	TGTGCCAGCAGTTACGGGGACATTCCTAACTATGGCTACACCTTC	CASSYGDIPNYGYTF
TRBV18	few	TRBJ2-5	15	NA	TGTGCCAGCTCCCCTAGTAATGGAGCTAAAGAGACCCAGTACTTC	CASSPSNGAKETQYF
TRBV6-1	NA	TRBJ1-3	16	TRBD1	TGTGCCAGCAGTGCCACAGGGGCAAGGTCTGGAAACACCATATATTTT	CASSATGARSGNTIYF
TRBV11-1	NA	TRBJ2-7	18	TRBD2	TGTGCCAGCAGCTTAGCCGGGACTAGCGGGTCGAGCTCCTACGAGCAGTACTTC	CASSLAGTSGSSSYEQYF
TRBV5-1	few	TRBJ2-5	14	NA	TGCGCCAGCAGCTTGGGCAGGATCGGGGAGACCCAGTACTTC	CASSLGRIGETQYF
TRBV5-1	NA	TRBJ2-5	14	NA	TGCGCCAGCAGCACTGGAGGGCCCGGAGAGACCCAGTACTTC	CASSTGGPGETQYF
TRBV2	few	TRBJ2-1	15	TRBD2	TGTGCCAGCAGGTCGACTAGCGGGTCCTACAATGAGCAGTTCTTC	CASRSTSGSYNEQFF
TRBV7-9	NA	TRBJ2-2	14	TRBD2	TGTGCCAGCAGCCTTAGCGGGAGGACCGGGGAGCTGTTTTTT	CASSLSGRTGELFF
TRBV19	few	TRBJ1-2	14	NA	TGTGCCAGTAGTATAGGAACAGGGAACTATGGCTACACCTTC	CASSIGTGNYGYTF
TRBV18	NA	TRBJ2-1	18	TRBD2	TGTGCCAGCTCACCTATAATGACCGGGACTAGCGGGAAAGTTGAGCAGTTCTTC	CASSPIMTGTSGKVEQFF
TRBV5-1	NA	TRBJ1-1	13	NA	TGCGCCAGCAGCTTCGGTCTGAACACTGAAGCTTTCTTT	CASSFGLNTEAFF
TRBV5-1	NA	TRBJ2-6	17	TRBD1	TGCGCCAGCAGCCGGGGACAGGGCTTCTCTGGGGCCAACGTCCTGACTTTC	CASSRGQGFSGANVLTF
TRBV19	NA	TRBJ2-7	17	TRBD2	TGTGCCAGTAGTGCGACTAGCGGGACAAATCTTCTAAGGGAGCAGTACTTC	CASSATSGTNLLREQYF
TRBV9	NA	TRBJ2-7	14	NA	TGTGCCAGCAGCCCCACAATCCTCTCCTACGAGCAGTACTTC	CASSPTILSYEQYF
TRBV2	NA	TRBJ2-5	15	TRBD2	TGTGCCAGCAGTGACTCGGGAGGGCCGAGGGAGACCCAGTACTTC	CASSDSGGPRETQYF
TRBV4-2	NA	TRBJ1-3	16	NA	TGTGCCAGCAGCCAAGATCAAGGAATCTCTGGAAACACCATATATTTT	CASSQDQGISGNTIYF
TRBV28	NA	TRBJ2-7	17	TRBD1	TGTGCCAGCAGCCGACCGTTTGCACCGGGACAGGGGTACGAGCAGTACTTC	CASSRPFAPGQGYEQYF
TRBV6-1	NA	TRBJ2-2	17	TRBD1	TGTGCCAGCAGTGAAGCGGTACAGGGGGCGTGGACCGGGGAGCTGTTTTTT	CASSEAVQGAWTGELFF
TRBV29-1	many	TRBJ1-2	11	NA	TGCAGCGTTGTTGCTAACTATGGCTACACCTTC	CSVVANYGYTF
TRBV7-3	NA	TRBJ2-1	14	NA	TGTGCCAGCAGCCAAGGTACGAGCCCGGTGGAGCAGTTCTTC	CASSQGTSPVEQFF
TRBV5-1	NA	TRBJ2-3	14	NA	TGCGCCAGCCAGGTGGTTTCGAGAACAGATACGCAGTATTTT	CASQVVSRTDTQYF
TRBV18	NA	TRBJ2-3	16	NA	TGTGCCAGCTCGAGGCAACAAGGACAGAGCACAGATACGCAGTATTTT	CASSRQQGQSTDTQYF
TRBV6-1	NA	TRBJ1-2	14	TRBD1	TGTGCCAGCAGTGAGACAGGGGGCGCTTATGGCTACACCTTC	CASSETGGAYGYTF
TRBV5-1	NA	TRBJ2-5	13	NA	TGCGCCAGCAGCTTGACAGGTGGGGAGACCCAGTACTTC	CASSLTGGETQYF
TRBV19	NA	TRBJ2-5	16	TRBD2	TGTGCCAGTAGTATGGGTCGCGCTAGCGGGAAAGAGACCCAGTACTTC	CASSMGRASGKETQYF
TRBV28	NA	TRBJ2-1	16	TRBD2	TGTGCCAGCAGTCCCCGGGGCGGGAGGGCTTACAATGAGCAGTTCTTC	CASSPRGGRAYNEQFF
TRBV2	NA	TRBJ1-2	14	NA	TGTGCCAGCGGGGGAGCGCCGACCAACTATGGCTACACCTTC	CASGGAPTNYGYTF
TRBV9	NA	TRBJ1-3	15	NA	TGTGCCAGCAGCCCACACTTCTCGGCTGGAAACACCATATATTTT	CASSPHFSAGNTIYF
TRBV5-4	few	TRBJ2-7	14	TRBD1	TGTGCCAGCAGCTTTGCCGGGACAGTGGGCGAGCAGTACTTC	CASSFAGTVGEQYF
TRBV7-9	NA	TRBJ1-5	14	NA	TGTGCCAGCAGCCGGGACGTCACAAATCAGCCCCAGCATTTT	CASSRDVTNQPQHF
TRBV27	NA	TRBJ2-6	15	NA	TGTGCCAGCAGCGTTAATGGGGCTGGGGCCAACGTCCTGACTTTC	CASSVNGAGANVLTF
TRBV30	NA	TRBJ2-1	13	NA	TGTGCCTGGAGTGTGACCGGGGACAATGAGCAGTTCTTC	CAWSVTGDNEQFF
TRBV7-2	once	TRBJ2-7	13	NA	TGTGCCAGCAGCCCCATATCTCTACGACAGCAGTACTTC	CASSPISLRQQYF
TRBV28	once	TRBJ1-4	15	NA	TGTGCCAGCAGTTTATTAGGGCAGGGTGCTGAAAAACTGTTTTTT	CASSLLGQGAEKLFF
TRBV10-3	once	TRBJ2-1	14	TRBD1	TGTGCCATCAGCCCGGGACAGGCCTACAATGAGCAGTTCTTC	CAISPGQAYNEQFF
TRBV9	NA	TRBJ2-2	13	NA	TGTGCCAGCAGCAAGTTGAACACCGGGGAGCTGTTTTTT	CASSKLNTGELFF